This passage covers 27 T cell receptor beta chains from one sample sequenced in a study of blood T cells in healthy people across ages. Using a J-beta primer mix together with a sample-barcoded 5' primer, a second PCR was run for roughly 6 to 12 cycles. TCRdb re-called the 5' RACE reads with MiXCR, one entry per CDR3 protein. The sample has over 550,000 distinct CDR3 sequences, roughly 31% seen once. Sequenced material: blood. All receptors come from a woman over 75 in good health.

This clonotype occurred once. The chain carries TRBV7-8 and TRBJ2-7; D gene ambiguous. The tail of the sequence fits TRBJ2-4 better, so the J call may be wrong. This CDR3 has 11 residues. Germline-derived CDR1 and CDR2 are SGHVS and FQNEAQ. CDR3 in DNA: TGTGCCAGCAGCTTAGGGCCCATTCAGTACTTC. This translates into CASSLGPIQYF.

This clonotype was seen ten or more times. The rearrangement links TRBV30 to TRBJ1-2; 9 bases agree with TRBD1. Germline CDR1 is GTSNPN and CDR2 is SVGIG (reference sequence). The CDR3 consists of 13 residues. With V trimmed by 3 bases and J by 7 bases, 6 bases remained unmatched. CDR3 sequence: CAWSGTGMPGYTF. CDR3 nucleotide sequence: TGTGCCTGGAGCGGGACAGGGATGCCTGGCTACACCTTC. The full variable domain, completed using reference TRBV30 and TRBJ1-2, is SQTIHQWPATLVQPVGSPLSLECTVEGTSNPNLYWYRQAAGRGLQLLFYSVGIGQISSEVPQNLSASRPQDRQFILSSKKLLLSDSGFYLCAWSGTGMPGYTFGSGTRLTVV.

This clonotype was detected many times. V usage is TRBV19 and J usage is TRBJ1-2; TRBD1 is a possible D gene (5 bases). Germline loops: CDR1 LNHDA, CDR2 SQIVND (reference sequence). The CDR3 has 14 amino acids. Trimming removed 4 bases from V and 8 bases from J, with 17 bases in between. CDR3 nucleotides: TGTGCCAGTAGTACCCCCGGGACTGCCAGAGGCTACACCTTC. Translated, it gives CASSTPGTARGYTF.

This clonotype was recorded at least ten times. The chain has TRBV29-1 and TRBJ1-4, with 9 bases identical to TRBD1. The trim removed 3 bases at V and 5 bases at J, leaving 4 bases unmatched. Germline loops: CDR1 SQVTM, CDR2 ANQGSEA. The CDR3 loop spans 14 amino acids. CDR3 bases: TGCAGCGTTGACCTGACAGGGGGGAATGAAAAACTGTTTTTT. It is translated as CSVDLTGGNEKLFF. Complete variable domain (other parts from reference TRBV29-1 and TRBJ1-4): SAVISQKPSRDICQRGTSLTIQCQVDSQVTMMFWYRQQPGQSLTLIATANQGSEATYESGFVIDKFPISRPNLTFSTLTVSNMSPEDSSIYLCSVDLTGGNEKLFFGSGTQLSVL.

This chain connects TRBV2 to TRBJ1-1; D gene ambiguous. The CDR3 runs 13 residues. V was trimmed by 10 bases and J by 5 bases, leaving 17 bases between them. Germline lookup yields CDR1 SNHLY and CDR2 FYNNEI. The CDR3 DNA reads as TGTGCCACCCGATTAGGACTAGAAACTGAAGCTTTCTTT. The encoded protein is CATRLGLETEAFF.

This clonotype was counted ten times or more. The rearrangement joins TRBV9 to TRBJ2-1, with a possible D match to TRBD1 (5 bases). The CDR3 is 16 residues long. V was pared by 3 bases and J by 1 base, with 14 bases between. Germline CDR1 and CDR2: SGDLS and YYNGEE. The CDR3 protein is CASSDRQTKSYNEQFF. Here the CDR3 DNA reads TGTGCCAGCAGCGATAGACAGACGAAATCCTACAATGAGCAGTTCTTC.

About this clonotype: This clone may be a read error of a much larger clone one base away. V gene TRBV7-2 combines with J gene TRBJ2-3, with 7 bases matching TRBD2. The CDR3 spans 17 residues. Losses at the gene ends were 6 bases for V and 2 bases for J; bases not matched to a gene: 14. Germline CDR1 is SGHTA and CDR2 is FQGNSA. CDR3 coding DNA: TGTGCCAGCAGTTACACGGGACGAGCGGGGATCACAGATACGCAGTATTTT. Its protein product is CASSYTGRAGITDTQYF.

Note on this clonotype: A single base separates this from a much larger clone, so it may be a read error. The chain links TRBV11-2 to TRBJ2-1; weak D call: TRBD1 (6 bases). The V gene's germline CDR1 is SGHAT and CDR2 FQNNGV. V was trimmed by 4 bases and J by 2 bases, leaving 12 bases between them. The length of the CDR3 is 15 residues. The CDR3 spells CASSSPTGAYNEQFF. The CDR3 DNA follows: TGTGCCAGCAGCTCCCCGACAGGAGCCTACAATGAGCAGTTCTTC.

This clonotype was counted ten times or more. The rearrangement links TRBV10-3 to TRBJ2-1; the D is unclear. Germline CDR1 ENHRY, CDR2 SYGVKD. The CDR3 runs to 8 residues. V gave up 5 bases and J gave up 15 bases, with 5 bases separating them. CDR3 loop: CAISHGFF. For the CDR3, the DNA is TGTGCCATCAGTCACGGGTTCTTC.

Comment on this clonotype: It may be a read error: a sequence one base away is much more abundant. The rearrangement joins TRBV5-6 to TRBJ1-2; 12 bases map to TRBD1. The CDR3 loop spans 15 amino acids. The J segment lost 5 bases and the V segment lost 2 bases, leaving 4 bases of the junction unmatched. Germline CDR1 and CDR2: SGHDT and YYEEEE. The CDR3 is CASSFGTGGYYGYTF. In DNA form, the CDR3 reads TGTGCCAGCAGCTTCGGGACAGGGGGCTATTATGGCTACACCTTC. The whole variable domain, filled in from reference TRBV5-6 and TRBJ1-2, reads DAGVTQSPTHLIKTRGQQVTLRCSPKSGHDTVSWYQQALGQGPQFIFQYYEEEERQRGNFPDRFSGHQFPNYSSELNVNALLLGDSALYLCASSFGTGGYYGYTFGSGTRLTVV.

V and J are TRBV20-1 and TRBJ2-3, with 9 bases matching TRBD2. Unmatched junction bases numbered 11, after V lost 0 bases and J lost 7 bases. The germline gives CDR1 DFQATT, CDR2 SNEGSKA (reference sequence). This CDR3 comprises 16 residues. CDR3 nucleotide sequence: TGCAGTGCTAGAGACCCAGCTAGCGGGGAGGTTAATACGCAGTATTTT. This gives the protein CSARDPASGEVNTQYF.

J is TRBJ1-1 and V is TRBV30, with D perhaps matching TRBD1 (6 bases). V lost 5 bases and J lost 6, with 13 bases in between. Germline V gives CDR1 GTSNPN, CDR2 SVGIG (reference sequence). This CDR3 has 12 residues. Written as DNA, the CDR3 is TGTGCCTGGGAGGAACAGGGCGCTGAAGCTTTCTTT. The encoded protein is CAWEEQGAEAFF.

Of note for this clonotype: This may stem from a read error, because a much larger clone lies one nucleotide away. The chain has TRBV25-1 and TRBJ2-1, with TRBD2 matching 9 bases. The CDR3 contains 19 residues. Germline loops: CDR1 MGHDK, CDR2 SYGVNS. The CDR3 region is CANSEGVRLAGTKYNEQFF. The CDR3 DNA is TGTGCCAACAGTGAAGGGGTCAGGCTAGCGGGGACAAAATACAATGAGCAGTTCTTC.

The chain has TRBV27 and TRBJ1-1; D is unclear. V lost 5 bases and J lost 2, with 12 bases in between. Germline CDR1 MNHEY, CDR2 SMNVEV (reference sequence). The CDR3 is made up of 14 amino acids. CDR3 amino acids: CASSHGQRNTEAFF. Here the CDR3 DNA reads TGTGCCAGCAGTCACGGGCAGAGAAACACTGAAGCTTTCTTT.

This clonotype was observed many times. The V and J genes are TRBV5-1 and TRBJ1-1, with 11 bases that match TRBD1. V was clipped by 8 bases and J by 5 bases; unmatched bases: 2. The CDR3 has 12 residues. CDR1 is SGHRS, CDR2 YFSETQ, per germline. The CDR3 region has the DNA TGCGCCAGTGGACAGGGGGCAACTGAAGCTTTCTTT. It is translated as CASGQGATEAFF.

This chain joins TRBV7-2 and TRBJ2-3; D is possibly TRBD2 (6 bases). Germline V gene data show CDR1 as SGHTA and CDR2 as FQGNSA. Trimming cost V 7 bases and J 9 bases, with 17 bases left between them. The CDR3 has 13 residues. CDR3: CASTFEGTGTQYF. CDR3 DNA sequence: TGTGCCAGCACCTTTGAAGGGACTGGGACGCAGTATTTT.

This clonotype has ten or more counts. This chain connects TRBV18 to TRBJ1-6, with 10 bases lining up with TRBD1. The CDR3 spans 15 residues. V gave up 5 bases and J gave up 10 bases; unmatched junction bases: 8. Germline V CDR1 and CDR2: KGHSH, LQKENI. In DNA form, the CDR3 reads TGTGCCAGCTCAGCTCGGACAGGGGGAAACTCACCCCTCCACTTT. Translated, it gives CASSARTGGNSPLHF.

This clonotype came up many times. The chain joins TRBV12-3 or TRBV12-4 to TRBJ2-3; D gene uncertain. V lost 5 bases to trimming and J lost 0 bases, with 12 bases between them. The length of the CDR3 is 15 residues. The CDR3 spells CASSLDPSSTDTQYF. The CDR3 DNA reads as TGTGCCAGCAGTCTTGACCCCTCTAGCACAGATACGCAGTATTTT.

This clonotype was counted a few times. The CDR3: CATSRDSLNQPQHF. DNA for the CDR3: TGTGCCACCAGCCGGGACAGCCTCAATCAGCCCCAGCATTTT. The chain is built from TRBV15 and TRBJ1-5, with TRBD1 matching 7 bases. V was clipped by 5 bases and J by 3 bases; unmatched bases: 4. CDR1 LNHNV and CDR2 YYDKDF come from the germline V gene (reference sequence). This CDR3 region has 14 residues. Looking up the rest from reference TRBV15 and TRBJ1-5 gives the full variable domain: DAMVIQNPRYQVTQFGKPVTLSCSQTLNHNVMYWYQQKSSQAPKLLFHYYDKDFNNEADTPDNFQSRRPNTSFCFLDIRSPGLGDTAMYLCATSRDSLNQPQHFGDGTRLSIL.

This clonotype was observed at least ten times. The chain recombines TRBV7-2 with TRBJ2-3; 8 nucleotides match TRBD2. Germline V gives CDR1 SGHTA, CDR2 FQGNSA. The CDR3 extends over 13 amino acids. CDR3 region: CASGGLSTDTQYF. DNA for the CDR3: TGTGCAAGCGGGGGCCTTAGCACAGATACGCAGTATTTT.

Note on this clonotype: A read error may account for a junction end that differs from germline. The chain employs TRBV7-8 and TRBJ1-5; D possibly corresponds to TRBD1 (5 bases). This CDR3 contains 18 residues. The V gene's germline CDR1 is SGHVS and CDR2 FQNEAQ. The CDR3 sequence is CASSFGGSRGTSNRPQHF. For the CDR3, the DNA is TGTGCCAGCAGCTTTGGGGGGAGTAGAGGAACGAGCAATCGGCCCCAGCATTTT.

This clonotype was observed a few times. The V call is TRBV20-1, the J call TRBJ1-1, with 7 positions matching TRBD1. This CDR3 comprises 14 residues. V lost 2 bases, J lost 0 bases, and 3 bases stayed unmatched. Germline loops: CDR1 DFQATT, CDR2 SNEGSKA (reference sequence). The CDR3: CSARQGGVNTEAFF. The CDR3 DNA is TGCAGTGCTAGACAGGGGGGGGTGAACACTGAAGCTTTCTTT.

The V call is TRBV9, the J call TRBJ1-1, with 10 bases matching TRBD1. The CDR3 sequence is 16 residues long. After removal of 4 bases from V and 0 bases from J, the junction contained 6 bases not matched to a gene. Germline CDR1 and CDR2: SGDLS and YYNGEE. CDR3 DNA sequence: TGTGCCAGCAGCCTTGGGACAGGGGCGGTGAACACTGAAGCTTTCTTT. Its protein is CASSLGTGAVNTEAFF.

This clonotype was observed a single time. The rearrangement joins TRBV27 to TRBJ2-1, with a weak D call TRBD2 (6 bases). Trimming cost V 3 bases and J 13 bases, with 22 bases left between them. The germline V gene encodes CDR1 MNHEY and CDR2 SMNVEV (reference sequence). This CDR3 region has 15 residues. The CDR3 protein is CASSLPLTRQETQFF. CDR3 DNA: TGTGCCAGCAGTTTGCCCTTGACTAGGCAAGAGACCCAGTTCTTC.

The chain has TRBV13 and TRBJ2-5; D perhaps matches TRBD2 (5 bases). Germline V CDR1 and CDR2: PRHDT, FYEKMQ (reference sequence). The ends were cut back, 7 bases at V and 2 bases at J, with 11 bases in the middle. This CDR3 comprises 13 residues. Here the CDR3 DNA reads TGTGCCAGCACCAAGGACTTTCAAGAGACCCAGTACTTC. This translates into CASTKDFQETQYF.

At least ten counts were recorded for this clonotype. This chain connects TRBV7-3 to TRBJ2-6; 8 positions agree with TRBD1. Trimming removed 5 bases from V and 2 bases from J; junction bases left unmatched: 8. CDR3 length: 17 amino acids. CDR1 SGHTA and CDR2 FQGTGA come from the germline V gene. CDR3 sequence (DNA): TGTGCCAGCAGCCGCGGGGCAGGGGGCACTGGGGCCAACGTCCTGACTTTC. Protein product: CASSRGAGGTGANVLTF.

Many counts were recorded for this clonotype. The chain is built from TRBV19 and TRBJ2-1, with D tentatively TRBD1 (5 bases). V lost 5 bases and J 4 bases, leaving 9 bases between the germline ends. Germline CDR1 reads LNHDA; CDR2 reads SQIVND (reference sequence). The CDR3 is 13 residues long. The CDR3 nucleotides are TGTGCCAGTAGTCAGGGTCGGTACAATGAGCAGTTCTTC. Its translation is CASSQGRYNEQFF.